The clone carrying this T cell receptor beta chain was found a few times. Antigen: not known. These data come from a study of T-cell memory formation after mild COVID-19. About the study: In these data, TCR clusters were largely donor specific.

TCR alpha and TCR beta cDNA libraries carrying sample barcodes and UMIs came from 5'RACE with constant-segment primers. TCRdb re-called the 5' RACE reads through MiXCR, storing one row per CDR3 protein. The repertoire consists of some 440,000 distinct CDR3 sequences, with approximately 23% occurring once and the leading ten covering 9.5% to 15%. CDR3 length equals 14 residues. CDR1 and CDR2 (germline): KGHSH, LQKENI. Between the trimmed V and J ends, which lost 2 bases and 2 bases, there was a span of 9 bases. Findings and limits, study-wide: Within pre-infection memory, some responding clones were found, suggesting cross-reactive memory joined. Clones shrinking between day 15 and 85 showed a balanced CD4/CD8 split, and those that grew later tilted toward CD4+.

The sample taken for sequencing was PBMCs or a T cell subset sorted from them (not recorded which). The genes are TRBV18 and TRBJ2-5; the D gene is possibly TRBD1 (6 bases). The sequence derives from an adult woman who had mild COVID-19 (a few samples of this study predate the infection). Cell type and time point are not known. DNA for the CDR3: TGTGCCAGCTCACCAGGACAGAATCAAGAGACCCAGTACTTC. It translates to CASSPGQNQETQYF.